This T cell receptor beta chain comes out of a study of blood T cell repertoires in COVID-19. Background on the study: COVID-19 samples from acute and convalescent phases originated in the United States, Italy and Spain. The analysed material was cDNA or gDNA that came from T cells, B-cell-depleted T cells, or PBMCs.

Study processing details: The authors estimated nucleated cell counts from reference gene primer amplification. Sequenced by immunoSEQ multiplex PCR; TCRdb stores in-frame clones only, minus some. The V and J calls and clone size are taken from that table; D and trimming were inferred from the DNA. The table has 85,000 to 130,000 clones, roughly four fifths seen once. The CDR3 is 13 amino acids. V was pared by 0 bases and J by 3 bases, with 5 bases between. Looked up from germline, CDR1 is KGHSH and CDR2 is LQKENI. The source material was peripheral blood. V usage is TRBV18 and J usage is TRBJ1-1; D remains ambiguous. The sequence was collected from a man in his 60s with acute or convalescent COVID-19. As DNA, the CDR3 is TGTGCCAGCTCACCACCGGGCCACACTGAAGCTTTCTTT. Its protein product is CASSPPGHTEAFF.